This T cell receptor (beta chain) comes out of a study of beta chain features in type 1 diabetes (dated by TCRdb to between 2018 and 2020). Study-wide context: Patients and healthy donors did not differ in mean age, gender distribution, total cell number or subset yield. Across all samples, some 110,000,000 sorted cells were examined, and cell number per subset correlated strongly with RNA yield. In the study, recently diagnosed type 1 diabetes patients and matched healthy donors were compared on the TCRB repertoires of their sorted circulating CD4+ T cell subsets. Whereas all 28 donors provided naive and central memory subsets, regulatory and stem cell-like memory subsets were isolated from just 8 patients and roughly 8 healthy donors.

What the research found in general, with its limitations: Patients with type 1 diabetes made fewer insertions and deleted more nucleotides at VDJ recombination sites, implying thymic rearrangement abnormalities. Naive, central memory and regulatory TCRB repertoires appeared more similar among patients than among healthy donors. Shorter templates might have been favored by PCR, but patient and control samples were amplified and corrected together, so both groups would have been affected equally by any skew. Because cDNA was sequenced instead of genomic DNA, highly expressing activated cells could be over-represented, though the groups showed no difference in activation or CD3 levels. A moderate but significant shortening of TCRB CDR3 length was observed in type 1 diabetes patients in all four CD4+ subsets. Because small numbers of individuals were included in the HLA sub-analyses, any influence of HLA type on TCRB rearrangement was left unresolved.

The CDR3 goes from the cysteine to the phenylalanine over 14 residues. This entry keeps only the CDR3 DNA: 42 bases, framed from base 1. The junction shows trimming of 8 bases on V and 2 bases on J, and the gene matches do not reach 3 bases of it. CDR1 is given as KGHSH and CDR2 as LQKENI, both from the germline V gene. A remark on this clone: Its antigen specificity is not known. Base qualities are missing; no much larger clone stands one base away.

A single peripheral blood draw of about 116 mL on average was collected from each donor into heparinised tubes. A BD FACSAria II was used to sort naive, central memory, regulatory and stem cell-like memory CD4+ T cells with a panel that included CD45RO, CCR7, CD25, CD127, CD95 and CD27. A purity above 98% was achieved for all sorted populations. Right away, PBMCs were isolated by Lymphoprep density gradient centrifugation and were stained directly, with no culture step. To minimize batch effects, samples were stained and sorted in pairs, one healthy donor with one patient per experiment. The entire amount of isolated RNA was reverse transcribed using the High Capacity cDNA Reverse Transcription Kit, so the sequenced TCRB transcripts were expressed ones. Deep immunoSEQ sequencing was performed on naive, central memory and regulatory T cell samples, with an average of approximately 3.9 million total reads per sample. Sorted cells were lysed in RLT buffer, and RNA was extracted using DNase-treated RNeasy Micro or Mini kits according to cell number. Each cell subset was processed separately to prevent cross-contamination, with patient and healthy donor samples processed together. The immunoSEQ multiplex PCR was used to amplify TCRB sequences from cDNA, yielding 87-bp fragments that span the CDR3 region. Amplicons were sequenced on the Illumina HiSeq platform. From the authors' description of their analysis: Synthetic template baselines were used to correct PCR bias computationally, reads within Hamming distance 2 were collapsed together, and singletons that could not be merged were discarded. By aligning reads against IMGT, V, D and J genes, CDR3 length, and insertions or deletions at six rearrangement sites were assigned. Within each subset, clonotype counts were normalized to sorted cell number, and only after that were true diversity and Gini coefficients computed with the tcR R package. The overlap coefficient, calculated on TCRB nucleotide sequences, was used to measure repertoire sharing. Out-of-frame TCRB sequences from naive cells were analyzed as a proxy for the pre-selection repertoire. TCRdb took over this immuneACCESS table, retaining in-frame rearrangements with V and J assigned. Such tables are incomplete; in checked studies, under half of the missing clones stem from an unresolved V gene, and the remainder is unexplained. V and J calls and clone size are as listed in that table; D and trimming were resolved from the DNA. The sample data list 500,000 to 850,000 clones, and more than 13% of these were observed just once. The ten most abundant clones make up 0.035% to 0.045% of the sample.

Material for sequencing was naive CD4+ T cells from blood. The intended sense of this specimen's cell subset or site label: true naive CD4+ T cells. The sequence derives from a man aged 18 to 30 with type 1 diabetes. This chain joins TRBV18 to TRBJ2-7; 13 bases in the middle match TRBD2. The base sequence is TGTGCCAGCCCGACTAGCGGGAGGACCTACGAGCAGTACTTC. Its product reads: CASPTSGRTYEQYF.